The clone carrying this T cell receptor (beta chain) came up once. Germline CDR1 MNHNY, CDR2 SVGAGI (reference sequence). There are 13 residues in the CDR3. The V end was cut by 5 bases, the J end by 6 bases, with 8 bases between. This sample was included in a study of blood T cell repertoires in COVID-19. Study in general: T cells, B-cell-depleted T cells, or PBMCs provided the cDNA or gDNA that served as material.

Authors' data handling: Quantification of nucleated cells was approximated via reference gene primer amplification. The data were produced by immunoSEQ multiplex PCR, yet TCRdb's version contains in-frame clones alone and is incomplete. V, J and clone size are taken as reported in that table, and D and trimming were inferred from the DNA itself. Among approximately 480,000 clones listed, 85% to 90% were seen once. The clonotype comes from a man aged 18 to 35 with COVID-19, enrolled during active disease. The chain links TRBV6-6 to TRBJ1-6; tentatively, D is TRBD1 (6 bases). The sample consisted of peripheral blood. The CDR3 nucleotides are TGTGCCAGCAGTCGACAGGTTAATTCACCCCTCCACTTT. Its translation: CASSRQVNSPLHF.